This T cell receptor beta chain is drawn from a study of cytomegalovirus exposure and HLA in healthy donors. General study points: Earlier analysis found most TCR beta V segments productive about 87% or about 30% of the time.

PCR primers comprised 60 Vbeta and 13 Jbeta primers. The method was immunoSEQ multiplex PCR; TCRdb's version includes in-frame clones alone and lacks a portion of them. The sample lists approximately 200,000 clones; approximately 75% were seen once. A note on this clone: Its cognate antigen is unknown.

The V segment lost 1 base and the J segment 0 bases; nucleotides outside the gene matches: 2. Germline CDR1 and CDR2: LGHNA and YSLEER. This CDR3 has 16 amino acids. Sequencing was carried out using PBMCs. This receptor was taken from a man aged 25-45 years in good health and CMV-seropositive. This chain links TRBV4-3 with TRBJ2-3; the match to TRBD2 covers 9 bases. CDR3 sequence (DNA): TGCGCCAGCAGCCAAGGACTAGCGGCTAGCACAGATACGCAGTATTTT. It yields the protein CASSQGLAASTDTQYF.